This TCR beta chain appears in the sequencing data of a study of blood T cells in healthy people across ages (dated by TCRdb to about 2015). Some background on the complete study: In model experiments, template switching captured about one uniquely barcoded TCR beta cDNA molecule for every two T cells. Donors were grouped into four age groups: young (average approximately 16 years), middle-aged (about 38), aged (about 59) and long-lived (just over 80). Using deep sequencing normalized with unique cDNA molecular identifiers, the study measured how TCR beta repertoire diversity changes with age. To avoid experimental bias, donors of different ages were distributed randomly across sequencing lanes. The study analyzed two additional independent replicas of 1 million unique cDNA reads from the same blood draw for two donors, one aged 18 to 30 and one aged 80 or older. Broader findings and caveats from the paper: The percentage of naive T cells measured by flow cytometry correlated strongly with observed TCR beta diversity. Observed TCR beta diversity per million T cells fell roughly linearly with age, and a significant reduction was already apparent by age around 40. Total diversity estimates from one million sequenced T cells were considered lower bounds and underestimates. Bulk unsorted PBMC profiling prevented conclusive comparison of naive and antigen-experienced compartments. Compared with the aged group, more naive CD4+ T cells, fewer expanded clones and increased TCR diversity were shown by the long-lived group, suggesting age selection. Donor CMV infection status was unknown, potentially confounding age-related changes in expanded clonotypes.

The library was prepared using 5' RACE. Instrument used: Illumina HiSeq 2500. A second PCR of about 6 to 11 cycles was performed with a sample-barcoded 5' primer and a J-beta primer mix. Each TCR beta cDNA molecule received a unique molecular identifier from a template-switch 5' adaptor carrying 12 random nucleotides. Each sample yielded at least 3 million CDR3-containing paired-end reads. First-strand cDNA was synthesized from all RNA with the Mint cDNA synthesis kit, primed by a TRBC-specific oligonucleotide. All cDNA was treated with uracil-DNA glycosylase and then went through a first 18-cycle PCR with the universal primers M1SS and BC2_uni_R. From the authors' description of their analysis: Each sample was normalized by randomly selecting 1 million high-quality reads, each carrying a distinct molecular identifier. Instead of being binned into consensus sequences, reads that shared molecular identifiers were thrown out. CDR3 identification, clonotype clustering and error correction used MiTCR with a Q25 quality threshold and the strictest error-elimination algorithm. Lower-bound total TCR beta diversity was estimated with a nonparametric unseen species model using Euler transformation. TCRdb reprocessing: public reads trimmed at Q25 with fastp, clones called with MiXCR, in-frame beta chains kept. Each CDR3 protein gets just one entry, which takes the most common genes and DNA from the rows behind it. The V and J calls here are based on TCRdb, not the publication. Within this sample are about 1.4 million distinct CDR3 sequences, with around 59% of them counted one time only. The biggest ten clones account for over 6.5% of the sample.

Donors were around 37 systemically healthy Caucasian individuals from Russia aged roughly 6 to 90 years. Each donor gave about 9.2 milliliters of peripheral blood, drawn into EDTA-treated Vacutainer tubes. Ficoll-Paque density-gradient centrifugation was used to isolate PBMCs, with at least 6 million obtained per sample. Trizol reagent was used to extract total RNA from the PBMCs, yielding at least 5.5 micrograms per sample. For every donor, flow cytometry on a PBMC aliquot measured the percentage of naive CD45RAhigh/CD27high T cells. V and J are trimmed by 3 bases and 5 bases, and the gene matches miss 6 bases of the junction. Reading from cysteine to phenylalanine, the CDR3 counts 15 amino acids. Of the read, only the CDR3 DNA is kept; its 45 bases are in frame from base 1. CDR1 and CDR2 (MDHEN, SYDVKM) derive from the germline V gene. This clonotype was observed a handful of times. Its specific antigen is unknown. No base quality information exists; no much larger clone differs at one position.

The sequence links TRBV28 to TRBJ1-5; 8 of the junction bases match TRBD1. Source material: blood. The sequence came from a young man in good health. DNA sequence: TGTGCCAGCAGTTTGTCCGGGACAGGCTATCAGCCCCAGCATTTT. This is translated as CASSLSGTGYQPQHF.